This note documents a single T cell receptor (beta chain) sequence. One end of the junction is discordant with germline, which a read error may explain. As handled by the study authors: It was from reference gene primer amplification that nucleated cell counts were estimated. Profiled with immunoSEQ multiplex PCR; TCRdb holds only in-frame clones, not every one. The DNA gave D and trimming, while V, J and clone size come from that table. This repertoire shows roughly 60,000 clones, around 90% found once; its top ten account for approximately 5.5%. This sample is part of a study of blood T cell repertoires in COVID-19. At the level of the study: Samples taken during acute and convalescent COVID-19 were collected in the United States, Italy and Spain. From T cells, B-cell-depleted T cells, or PBMCs came the material, which was cDNA or gDNA.

Germline CDR1 reads SSHAT; CDR2 reads FNYEAQ (reference sequence). The CDR3 runs 16 residues. The rearrangement joins TRBV7-7 to TRBJ2-2; possible D gene TRBD2, 6 bases. The sequence derives from a human donor in a cohort sampled during active COVID-19. The specimen sequenced was peripheral blood. CDR3 bases: TGTGCTAGCAGCTCCGGTCGACTAGTGAACACCGGGGAGCTGTTTTTT. Encoded protein: CASSSGRLVNTGELFF.